This T cell receptor (beta chain) was documented in a study of type 1 regulatory T cells. Across the study: T-allo10 is a Tr1-enriched, alloantigen-specific CD4 T cell product made in vitro. Study-wide results and limits: Compared with non-type 1 regulatory T cells, type 1 regulatory T cells showed a more restricted TCR repertoire.

This clonotype was detected once. The antigen remains unidentified. TCRdb recomputed calls from the reads with MiXCR, one row per CDR3 protein. Among 65,000 to 80,000 distinct CDR3 sequences listed, less than 25% were seen once. Germline assignment: CDR1 ENHRY and CDR2 SYGVKD. Between the trimmed V and J ends, which lost 6 bases and 0 bases, there was a span of 12 bases. The CDR3 is 15 residues long. Sequences were obtained from cultured type 1 regulatory T (Tr1) cells, either the whole culture or a sorted fraction (not recorded which). The rearrangement links TRBV10-3 to TRBJ2-1; D remains unclear. The source is a human donor in good health. CDR3 DNA: TGTGCCATCAGCCAGGACCGACCCTCCTACAATGAGCAGTTCTTC. Its translation: CAISQDRPSYNEQFF.